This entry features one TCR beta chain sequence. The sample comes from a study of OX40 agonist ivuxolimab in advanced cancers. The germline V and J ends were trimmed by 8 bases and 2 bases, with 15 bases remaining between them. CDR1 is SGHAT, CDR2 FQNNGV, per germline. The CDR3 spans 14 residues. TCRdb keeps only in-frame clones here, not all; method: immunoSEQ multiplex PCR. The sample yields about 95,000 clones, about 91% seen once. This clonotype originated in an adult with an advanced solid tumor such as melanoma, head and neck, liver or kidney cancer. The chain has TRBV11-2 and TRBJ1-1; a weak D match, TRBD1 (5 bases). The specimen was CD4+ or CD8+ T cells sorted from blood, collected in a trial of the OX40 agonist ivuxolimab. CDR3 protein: CASGLGTYNTEAFF. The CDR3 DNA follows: TGTGCCAGCGGACTCGGGACGTACAACACTGAAGCTTTCTTT.